The T cell receptor beta chain described here comes from a study of beta chain features in type 1 diabetes. Study outcomes and limitations: Among patients with Type 1 diabetes, TCRB CDR3s were moderately but significantly shorter in every one of the four CD4+ subsets.

Expressed TCRB transcripts were sequenced, since all the RNA that had been isolated was reverse transcribed. TCRdb keeps only in-frame clones here, not all; method: immunoSEQ multiplex PCR. Of some 350,000 clones listed, roughly 13% are singletons. Trimming at V came to 2 bases and at J to 5 bases, leaving 6 bases not matched to a gene. Germline values: CDR1 MDHEN, CDR2 SYDVKM. The CDR3 loop spans 15 amino acids. This clone appeared a few times. Its target is not known. CD4+ cells of the naive, central memory, regulatory and stem cell-like memory types were sorted via CD45RO/CCR7/CD25/CD127/CD95/CD27. The chain links TRBV28 to TRBJ2-5; 9 bases match TRBD1. This clonotype was sampled from a woman between 18 and 30 years old with type 1 diabetes. Sequenced input: naive CD4+ T cells from blood. The DNA of the CDR3 is TGTGCCAGCAGTTTAACGGGACAGGGTATGGAGACCCAGTACTTC. This sequence encodes CASSLTGQGMETQYF.